This is a list of T cell receptor beta chains from one sample in a study of T cell changes during pregnancy in multiple sclerosis. This table comes from immunoSEQ multiplex PCR, and its TCRdb copy is limited to in-frame clones, with some not included. The sample has around 30,000 clones, around 93% seen once. Sequenced here: CD4+ T cells from peripheral blood mononuclear cells, sampled in the second trimester of pregnancy. These receptors were collected from a female donor with multiple sclerosis, enrolled in a pregnancy study. Each CDR3 is given with its conserved first and last residue. The D gene is left open where the match is weak. A row's size may be missing; if present it is once, few, many or a size class.

TRBV12-5	NA	TRBJ2-2	TRBD1	CASGLERRTGATGELFF	TGTGCTAGTGGTTTGGAAAGGCGGACAGGGGCCACCGGGGAGCTGTTTTTT
TRBV7-3	NA	TRBJ2-3	NA	CASSSNTDTQYF	TGTGCCAGCAGCTCCAACACAGATACGCAGTATTTT
TRBV18	NA	TRBJ2-5	TRBD1	CASSQKGQAGRRETQYF	TGTGCCAGCTCCCAAAAAGGACAGGCTGGAAGAAGGGAGACCCAGTACTTC
TRBV6-1	NA	TRBJ1-5	TRBD1	CASSETQGGNQPQHF	TGTGCCAGCAGTGAGACCCAGGGGGGTAATCAGCCCCAGCATTTT
TRBV5-1	NA	TRBJ2-3	NA	CASSLVGAGGTDTQYF	TGCGCCAGCAGCTTGGTCGGCGCCGGGGGCACAGATACGCAGTATTTT
TRBV25-1	NA	TRBJ1-1	NA	CASRQPGNTEAFF	TGTGCCAGCAGACAGCCCGGGAACACTGAAGCTTTCTTT
TRBV11-2	NA	TRBJ1-4	NA	CASSLRGLTNEKLFF	TGTGCCAGCAGCTTAAGAGGATTAACTAATGAAAAACTGTTTTTT
TRBV5-8	NA	TRBJ1-4	TRBD1	CASSPGAGGAEKLFF	TGTGCCAGCAGCCCCGGGGCAGGGGGAGCCGAAAAACTGTTTTTT
TRBV7-9	NA	TRBJ2-2	TRBD1	CASSFRGTDTGELFF	TGTGCCAGCAGCTTCAGGGGGACCGACACCGGGGAGCTGTTTTTT
TRBV10-2	NA	TRBJ1-4	TRBD1	CASSPTGATNEKLFF	TGCGCCAGCAGTCCTACAGGGGCAACTAATGAAAAACTGTTTTTT
TRBV7-3	NA	TRBJ2-5	NA	CASSLGTKETQYF	TGTGCCAGCAGCTTAGGGACAAAAGAGACCCAGTACTTC
TRBV29-1	NA	TRBJ2-7	NA	CSVASQYEQYF	TGCAGCGTTGCTTCTCAGTACGAGCAGTACTTC
TRBV5-1	once	TRBJ1-1	NA	CASSLALTGLTEAFF	TGCGCCAGCAGCTTGGCCTTAACAGGGCTGACTGAAGCTTTCTTT
TRBV6-1	once	TRBJ1-5	TRBD1	CASSVNGQASNQPQHF	TGTGCCAGCAGTGTAAACGGACAGGCCAGCAATCAGCCCCAGCATTTT
TRBV29-1	NA	TRBJ2-1	NA	CSVEESGLYNEQFF	TGCAGCGTTGAGGAGTCAGGGCTCTACAATGAGCAGTTCTTC